These 10 T cell receptor beta chains came from one sample sequenced in a study of monozygotic twins with inflammatory bowel disease. From its re-call of the 5' RACE reads, TCRdb lists each CDR3 protein once, without DNA. This repertoire includes approximately 100,000 distinct CDR3 sequences. The sample consisted of blood. These receptors were taken from a human donor with ulcerative colitis or Crohn's disease, or a healthy co-twin of an affected twin (not recorded which).

This chain links TRBV7-7 with TRBJ2-5; TCRdb selects TRBD2, and the lack of DNA leaves this call unchecked. The CDR3 spans 14 residues. Germline values: CDR1 SSHAT, CDR2 FNYEAQ (reference sequence). The CDR3 spells CASSPRVAGETQYF.

V gene TRBV5-1 combines with J gene TRBJ2-3; TCRdb lists TRBD1, though no DNA is available to test this call. The CDR3 loop spans 16 amino acids. From germline, CDR1 is SGHRS and CDR2 YFSETQ. The CDR3 is CASSWGGGRNTDTQYF.

The chain has TRBV11-2 and TRBJ2-2. There are 14 residues in the CDR3. Germline loops: CDR1 SGHAT, CDR2 FQNNGV. This chain's CDR3 is CASSLVRTTGELFF.

The rearrangement links TRBV12-3 or TRBV12-4 to TRBJ1-2. The CDR3 contains 11 residues. This CDR3 is CASSRPYGYTF.

The chain couples TRBV29-1 to TRBJ2-1; the D call of TRBD2 rests on TCRdb alone, since no DNA is present to check it. The germline CDR1 and CDR2 sequences are SQVTM and ANQGSEA. The CDR3 contains 13 residues. CDR3 sequence: CSVWLVVSNEQFF.

The genes are TRBV4-3 and TRBJ2-7. There are 15 residues in the CDR3. Germline-derived CDR1 and CDR2 are LGHNA and YSLEER. CDR3 sequence reads: CASSQGYFSSYEQYF.

This chain uses TRBV7-2 with TRBJ1-4. This CDR3 spans 15 amino acids. From germline, CDR1 is SGHTA and CDR2 FQGNSA. CDR3 in amino acids: CASTSGGFFNEKLFF.

The chain has TRBV2 and TRBJ1-2. This CDR3 region has 13 residues. Germline V lookup: CDR1 SNHLY, CDR2 FYNNEI. The CDR3 sequence: CASNETPRYGYTF.

V and J are TRBV19 and TRBJ1-5. Germline V gene data show CDR1 as LNHDA and CDR2 as SQIVND (reference sequence). This CDR3 contains 13 residues. CDR3 sequence: CASSFEGPMSQHF.

The genes are TRBV5-6 and TRBJ2-3. The CDR3 runs to 14 residues. In germline, CDR1 is SGHDT, CDR2 YYEEEE. The CDR3 reads CASSLPRGTDTQYF.